What follows are 13 T cell receptor beta chains derived from one specimen sequenced in a study of HIV-infected children after antiretroviral therapy interruption. The treatment is: PENTA 11 planned treatment interruption arm or continuous ART arm. The TCR library was built from RNA with a 3' RACE protocol and unique molecular identifiers. TCRdb reprocessed the 3' RACE reads with MiXCR, giving one entry per CDR3 protein. Here the sample spans around 50,000 distinct CDR3 sequences, more than 3.5% being singletons. This specimen was CD45RA+ CD4+ T cells from PBMCs, pooled from several time points, taken from a donor given antiretroviral therapy, either interrupted or continuous. Subset indicated: naive CD4+ CD45RA+ CD45RO- T cells. These receptor sequences come from a pool of human donors with HIV.

This clonotype was seen only a few times. The chain has TRBV11-2 and TRBJ1-5; D remains unclear. The ends were cut back, 1 base at V and 3 bases at J, with 7 bases in the middle. The germline V gene has CDR1 SGHAT and CDR2 FQNNGV. This CDR3 is built from 14 residues. The CDR3 sequence is CASSLGSDNQPQHF. The CDR3 DNA reads TGTGCCAGCAGCTTAGGTTCCGACAATCAGCCCCAGCATTTT.

This clonotype turned up a few times. The chain carries TRBV5-1 and TRBJ1-2; 9 nucleotides align to TRBD1. This CDR3 is 17 amino acids long. Germline-derived CDR1 and CDR2 are SGHRS and YFSETQ. With 0 bases clipped from V and 2 bases from J, the junction kept 8 bases outside the gene matches. CDR3 loop: CASSLDLPGQGNYGYTF. The CDR3 DNA reads as TGCGCCAGCAGCTTGGATCTCCCGGGACAGGGAAACTATGGCTACACCTTC.

This clonotype has a count of ten or more. The chain is built from TRBV7-8 and TRBJ2-7, with 10 bases lining up with TRBD1. From germline, CDR1 is SGHVS and CDR2 FQNEAQ. This CDR3 region has 15 residues. V lost 4 bases to trimming and J lost 4 bases; unmatched junction nucleotides: 7. CDR3 nucleotides: TGTGCCAGCAGCTCCCATGGACAGGGGGATTACGAGCAGTACTTC. It encodes CASSSHGQGDYEQYF.

This chain joins TRBV3-1 and TRBJ2-2; D unclear. V lost 4 bases to trimming and J lost 0 bases, with 9 bases between them. Germline CDR1 LGHDT, CDR2 YNNKEL (reference sequence). This CDR3 region has 15 residues. The chain's CDR3 is CASSPTLTNTGELFF. The CDR3 DNA is TGTGCCAGCAGCCCCACCTTAACGAACACCGGGGAGCTGTTTTTT.

This clonotype was seen repeatedly, ten times or more. This chain connects TRBV29-1 to TRBJ2-3, with D possibly TRBD2 on 5 matching bases. V dropped 5 bases and J dropped 6 bases, with 9 bases sitting between them. The CDR3 runs to 11 residues. In germline, CDR1 is SQVTM, CDR2 ANQGSEA. The CDR3: CSVQIADTQYF. CDR3 bases: TGCAGCGTTCAAATAGCGGATACGCAGTATTTT.

At least ten counts were recorded for this clonotype. This chain connects TRBV5-1 to TRBJ1-4, with a tentative D call TRBD1 (6 bases). The CDR3 is 15 amino acids. The V and J ends lost 1 base and 4 bases respectively, with 11 bases between them. Per germline, CDR1 SGHRS and CDR2 YFSETQ. The CDR3 DNA reads as TGCGCCAGCAGCTTGTTGACAGGAGGTAATGAAAAACTGTTTTTT. Translating it yields CASSLLTGGNEKLFF.

This clonotype was detected only a few times. CDR3: CASSFYPYEQYF. CDR3 DNA: TGTGCCAGCAGTTTCTATCCCTACGAGCAGTACTTC. The chain links TRBV28 to TRBJ2-7, with unresolved D. CDR3 length: 12 residues. Trimming pared 3 bases from V and 2 bases from J, leaving 5 bases between. Germline CDR1 MDHEN, CDR2 SYDVKM.

This clonotype was counted ten times or more. The gene calls are TRBV4-1 and TRBJ2-1; TRBD1 is a possible D gene (5 bases). Germline values: CDR1 MGHRA, CDR2 YSYEKL. Deletions cut 4 bases from V and 3 bases from J, with 13 bases between. This CDR3 is built from 15 residues. The CDR3 DNA is TGCGCCAGCAGCCCGAGTGTGGGGCACTACAATGAGCAGTTCTTC. Translated, it gives CASSPSVGHYNEQFF.

The DNA for the CDR3 is TGCGCCAGCAGCCCGGAGTTAAGGAGGCCCGACTCCCAAAATGAGCAGTTCTTC. Its protein product is CASSPELRRPDSQNEQFF. V gene TRBV4-1 combines with J gene TRBJ2-1; tentatively, D is TRBD2 (5 bases). Trimming left V 4 bases short and J 7 bases short, with 26 bases between. The CDR3 length is 18 residues. Germline loops: CDR1 MGHRA, CDR2 YSYEKL.

This clonotype was observed many times. The chain recombines TRBV20-1 with TRBJ2-4, with a tentative D call TRBD1 (5 bases). Germline-derived CDR1 and CDR2 are DFQATT and SNEGSKA (reference sequence). Trimming took off 3 bases at V and 6 bases at J, with 9 bases between the two ends. CDR3 size: 12 residues. The CDR3 is CSASLQGNIQYF. DNA of the CDR3: TGCAGTGCTAGTTTGCAGGGAAACATTCAGTACTTC.

The gene calls are TRBV4-1 and TRBJ2-4, with D perhaps TRBD1 or TRBD2 (5 bases each). This CDR3 region has 16 residues. V dropped 4 bases and J dropped 0 bases, with 13 bases sitting between them. CDR1 MGHRA and CDR2 YSYEKL come from the germline V gene. The CDR3 DNA follows: TGCGCCAGCAGCCGCGTTTGGGGGACAGCCAAAAACATTCAGTACTTC. It yields the protein CASSRVWGTAKNIQYF.

This clonotype was observed many times. This sequence joins TRBV7-2 and TRBJ1-1; D not resolved. In germline, CDR1 is SGHTA, CDR2 FQGNSA. The V end was cut by 3 bases, the J end by 0 bases, with 5 bases between. The length of the CDR3 is 13 residues. The CDR3 spells CASSLYMNTEAFF. CDR3 DNA sequence: TGTGCCAGCAGCTTGTATATGAACACTGAAGCTTTCTTT.

This clonotype was counted only a few times. The chain is built from TRBV28 and TRBJ2-1, with no clear D. The ends were cut back, 2 bases at V and 5 bases at J, with 10 bases in the middle. CDR3 length: 14 residues. Germline V gene data show CDR1 as MDHEN and CDR2 as SYDVKM. CDR3 loop: CASSLSPHNNEQFF. CDR3 in DNA: TGTGCCAGCAGTTTAAGCCCCCATAACAATGAGCAGTTCTTC.